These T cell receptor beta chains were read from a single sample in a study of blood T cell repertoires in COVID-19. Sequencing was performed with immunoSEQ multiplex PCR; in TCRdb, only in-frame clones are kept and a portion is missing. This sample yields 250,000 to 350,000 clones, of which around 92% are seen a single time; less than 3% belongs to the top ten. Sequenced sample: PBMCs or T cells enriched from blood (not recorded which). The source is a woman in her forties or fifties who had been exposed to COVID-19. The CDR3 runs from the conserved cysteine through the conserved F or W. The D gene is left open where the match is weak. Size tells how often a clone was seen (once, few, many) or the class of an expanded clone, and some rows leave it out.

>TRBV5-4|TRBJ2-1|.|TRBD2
TGTGCCAGCAGCTCACGAAACAGGACTAGCGGGGGGGCCCACGGGAATGAGCAGTTCTTC
CASSSRNRTSGGAHGNEQFF
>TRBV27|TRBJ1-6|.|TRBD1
TGTGCCAGCAGTCCTGGGACAGGGGCGGGGGCTGGTAATTCACCCCTCCACTTT
CASSPGTGAGAGNSPLHF
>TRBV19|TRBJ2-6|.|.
TGTGCCAGTAGTTGGGGGGTTTCTGGGGCCAACGTCCTGACTTTC
CASSWGVSGANVLTF
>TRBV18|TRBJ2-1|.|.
TGTGCCAGCACAGACTCGGGGGTCTACAATGAGCAGTTCTTC
CASTDSGVYNEQFF
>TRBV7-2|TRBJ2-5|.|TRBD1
TGTGCCAGCAGCTTAGAGGGCAGGGGGACGGAGACCCAGTACTTC
CASSLEGRGTETQYF
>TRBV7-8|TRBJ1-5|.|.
TGTGCCAGCAGCTTGACAGTAATGCCCCAGCATTTT
CASSLTVMPQHF
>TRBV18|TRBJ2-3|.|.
TGTGCCAGCTCACCACCGTTGGTAGCGGCGGGGTTCCCAGATACGCAGTATTTT
CASSPPLVAAGFPDTQYF
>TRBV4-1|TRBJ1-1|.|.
TGCGCCAGCAGCCAAGGGACATCTGAAGCTTTCTTT
CASSQGTSEAFF
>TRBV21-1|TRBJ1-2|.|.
TGTGCCAGCAGCCCCCACGCCGGGGGGCGTCATGGCTACACCTTC
CASSPHAGGRHGYTF
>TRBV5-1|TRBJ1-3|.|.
TGCGCCAGCAGCTTGGGAGATGCTGGAAACACCATATATTTT
CASSLGDAGNTIYF
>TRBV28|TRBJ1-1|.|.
TGTGCCAGCAAGGTGGGGCAGTACACTGAAGCTTTCTTT
CASKVGQYTEAFF
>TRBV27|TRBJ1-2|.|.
TGTGCCAGCAGTTTATCGGGGTCAGGGTGGGTCCGTGGTGGCTACACCTTC
CASSLSGSGWVRGGYTF
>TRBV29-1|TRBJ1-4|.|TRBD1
TGCAGCGTGGCCGGGACAGAATTTAATGAAAAACTGTTTTTT
CSVAGTEFNEKLFF
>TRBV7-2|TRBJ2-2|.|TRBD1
TGTGCCAGCAGCTCCCCAGGGGGAAGGGCAGGCACCGGGGAGCTGTTTTTT
CASSSPGGRAGTGELFF
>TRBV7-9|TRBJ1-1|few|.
TGTGCCAGCAGCTTAAATGGGCGAATGAACACTGAAGCTTTCTTT
CASSLNGRMNTEAFF
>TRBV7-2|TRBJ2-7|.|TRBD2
TGTGCCAGCAGCCCTCTAGCGGGGGGGCCTTACGAGCAGTACTTC
CASSPLAGGPYEQYF
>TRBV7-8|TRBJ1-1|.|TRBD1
TGTGCCAGCAGCTTTTCCGGGACAGGGGCCACGGGGGGAGCTTTCTTT
CASSFSGTGATGGAFF
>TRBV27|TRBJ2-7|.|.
TGTGCCAGCAGTTTATCGAACGCGAACGAGCAGTACTTC
CASSLSNANEQYF
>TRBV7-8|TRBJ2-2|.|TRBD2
TGTGCCAGCAGCTTAGCGTATCGGGGGGGGTCCTCTCTCACCGGGGAGCTGTTTTTT
CASSLAYRGGSSLTGELFF
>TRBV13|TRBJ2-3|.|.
TGTGCCAGCAGCTTAGTGGTCGGGGGCACAGATACGCAGTATTTT
CASSLVVGGTDTQYF
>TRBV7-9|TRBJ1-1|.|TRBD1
TGTGCCAGCGACAGGGGGGTGAACACTGAAGCTTTCTTT
CASDRGVNTEAFF
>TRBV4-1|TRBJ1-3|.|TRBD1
TGCGCCAGCAGCCAAGCGACAGGGAAAGACTCTGGAAACACCATATATTTT
CASSQATGKDSGNTIYF
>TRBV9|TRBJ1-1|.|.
TGTGCCAGCAGCGTAGTTCCGGGAGATAGTAGCACTGAAGCTTTCTTT
CASSVVPGDSSTEAFF
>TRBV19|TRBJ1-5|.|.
TGTGCCAGTAGTATAATTGCAGGGGTTGGCGATCAGCCCCAGCATTTT
CASSIIAGVGDQPQHF
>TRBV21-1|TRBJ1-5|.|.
TGTGCCAGCATCACAACAGGGGGCAATCAGCCCCAGCATTTT
CASITTGGNQPQHF
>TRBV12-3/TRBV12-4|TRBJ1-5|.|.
TGTGCCAGCAGACGCACAAGTGGCCCCCAGCATTTT
CASRRTSGPQHF
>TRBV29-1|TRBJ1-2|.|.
TGCAGCGTTGAAGATGGGCCACAGGTGGACTATGGCTACACCTTC
CSVEDGPQVDYGYTF
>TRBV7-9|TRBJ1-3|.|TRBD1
TGTGCCAGCAGCCCTCCCGGGACAGTCTCTGGAAACACCATATATTTT
CASSPPGTVSGNTIYF
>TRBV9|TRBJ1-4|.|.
TGTGCCAGCAGCGTAGGCGGGGCGTTTGGTGAAAAACTGTTTTTT
CASSVGGAFGEKLFF
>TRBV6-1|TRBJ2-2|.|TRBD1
TGTGCCAGCAGTGGAAGAGACAGGGGTGGAACCGGGGAGCTGTTTTTT
CASSGRDRGGTGELFF
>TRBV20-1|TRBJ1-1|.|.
TGCAGTGCTAGCCCCTACACTGAAGCTTTCTTT
CSASPYTEAFF
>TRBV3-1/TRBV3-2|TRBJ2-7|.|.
TGTGCCAGCAGCCCGTTAGGTGTGCCAGGGTACGAGCAGTACTTC
CASSPLGVPGYEQYF
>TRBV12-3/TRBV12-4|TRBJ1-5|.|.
TGTGCCAGCAGTTTCCCGGGGGAGCCCCAGCATTTT
CASSFPGEPQHF
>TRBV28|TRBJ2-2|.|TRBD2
TGTGCCAGCAGAGCGGGACCTCGGAACACCGGGGAGCTGTTTTTT
CASRAGPRNTGELFF
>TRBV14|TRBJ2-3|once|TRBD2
TGTGCCAGCAGCCAAGGGCCGGGACTAGCGGGGGGCCACTTT
CASSQGPGLAGGHF
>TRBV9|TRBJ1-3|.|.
TGTGCCAGCAGCGTAGGTATCAGGGAGGCAAACACCATATATTTT
CASSVGIREANTIYF
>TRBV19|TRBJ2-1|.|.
TGTGCCAGTAGACCCGTCCCTTCGAGGTACAATGAGCAGTTCTTC
CASRPVPSRYNEQFF
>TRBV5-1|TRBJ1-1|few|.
TGCGCCAGCAGCACGACAGGACCTCAGAACACTGAAGCTTTCTTT
CASSTTGPQNTEAFF
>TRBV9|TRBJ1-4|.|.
TGTGCCAGCAGCGTAGGAACGGTGAATGAAAAACTGTTTTTT
CASSVGTVNEKLFF
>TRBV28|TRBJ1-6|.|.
TGTGCCAGCAGTTCTCCCAGAAGCAGGATGAATTCACCCCTCCACTTT
CASSSPRSRMNSPLHF